This note documents a single TCR beta chain sequence. In its sample, this clonotype was seen many times. This receptor's antigen is unknown. No quality values exist for individual bases; no much larger clone is one base distant. Every donor in the study was a healthy Caucasian. V and J are truncated by 2 bases and 5 bases respectively, leaving an intervening sequence of 15 bases. The CDR3 measures 15 amino acids from cysteine to phenylalanine. CDR3 DNA only is kept here, 45 bases in frame from base 1. CDR1 and CDR2, per the germline V gene, are MDHEN and SYDVKM. This record comes from a study of identical twins (dated by TCRdb to the mid-2010s). With regard to the full study: The study deep-sequenced TCR alpha and beta repertoires from monozygotic twins, unrelated adults of various ages and cord blood to test whether fetal clonotypes persist. To rule out contamination, the twin experiments were replicated at different times with different library preparation protocols. Beyond this particular receptor, the publication reports: Compared with coincidental sharing between unrelated individuals, out-of-frame TCR alpha sequences shared between twins had an excess of sequences with low generation probability. In monozygotic twins, recombination models systematically underestimated out-of-frame TCR alpha sharing, but the models matched the sharing seen between unrelated individuals. Abundant cord blood beta clonotypes had fewer insertions, young adult naive repertoires showed a similar but weaker trend, and memory repertoires showed no such trend. Because the same donors could not be followed over many years, the conclusions relied on cross-sectional statistical analysis. A weaker excess of twin sharing was found in beta out-of-frame sequences because the signal-to-noise ratio was lowered by fewer shared sequences. Zero-insertion analyses could be partly confounded by invariant T cells such as MAIT and iNKT, although diverse VJ usage argued against such confounding for most clonotypes.

Libraries were built with 5' RACE. The sequencing machine was an Illumina HiSeq 2000. Template switching added a universal primer binding site, and the final cDNA carried a unique molecular identifier that allowed TCR cDNA molecules to be counted accurately. First-strand cDNA for TCR alpha and beta chains was synthesized from specific primers in the conserved constant-segment region. To control for contamination, every cDNA library was double barcoded, receiving both a SMART-Mk sample barcode and Illumina barcodes. Two successive PCR steps introduced TruSeq adapter sequences along with Illumina sample barcodes. TCR alpha and beta cDNA libraries were sequenced on the Illumina HiSeq platform with custom primers. Per the original workflow: MiGEC was used to process raw reads and extract unique molecular identifiers, and MiXCR was used to find CDR3 positions. Recombination models were inferred per individual with the repgenHMM and IGoR tools using an EM algorithm. Shared clonotype analysis was performed with the tcR package in R, normalizing sharing by the product of cloneset sizes. To study raw recombination free of thymic and clonal selection effects, out-of-frame nonproductive sequences were analyzed. TCRdb took the public reads, trimmed them with fastp at Q25, ran MiXCR for clone calling and kept in-frame beta chains. Rows are combined by CDR3 protein, so each entry shows the most common genes and DNA. TCRdb assigned the V and J calls; the authors' analysis was not used. The sample profile shows 1.5 million to 2 million distinct CDR3 sequences; 32% of them were found once. The top ten constitute roughly 0.3% of the sample.

This sequence was found in a newborn girl in good health. This chain is built from TRBV28 and TRBJ1-2; a tentative D match to TRBD1 spans 6 bases. Source material: cord blood. The nucleotide sequence is TGTGCCAGCAGTTTAAACCCCCACGGACAGTATGGCTACACCTTC. This is translated as CASSLNPHGQYGYTF.